A single sample is the source of the 3 T cell receptor beta chains below, sequenced in a study of Tregs in tolerant kidney transplant recipients. TCRdb's copy holds only in-frame clones and misses some; the assay was immunoSEQ multiplex PCR. In all, the sample yields approximately 30,000 clones. Specimen: CD8+ T cells from blood, collected before the transplant. These TCRs come from a human donor who received a combined kidney and bone marrow transplant.

By frequency, this clone is medium-sized. The CDR3 end is not reached by the read, which stops 3 residues before it; the germline J gene fills it in. This chain links TRBV4-2 with TRBJ1-2; TRBD1 aligns across 8 bases. Germline V lookup: CDR1 LGHNA, CDR2 YNFKEQ. This CDR3 has 19 residues. V was pared by 2 bases and J by 0 bases, with 14 bases of the junction left unmatched. This chain's CDR3 is CASSQSGWGQVGTNYGYTF. The CDR3 DNA, read in part, is TGTGCCAGCAGCCAAAGCGGGTGGGGACAGGTGGGGACTAACTATGGC.

Turning to this clone: The read stops 3 residues short of the end of the CDR3; the missing end is completed from the germline J gene. This chain links TRBV18 with TRBJ2-2; 10 bases line up with TRBD2. Germline loops: CDR1 KGHSH, CDR2 LQKENI. J was trimmed by 4 bases and V by 2 bases; bases with no gene match: 4. The CDR3 has 16 amino acids. Partial CDR3 DNA: TGTGCCAGCTCACCATTCCAGCGGGAGGGCACCGGGGAG. The encoded protein is CASSPFQREGTGE. The whole CDR3 region reads CASSPFQREGTGELFF.

As concerns this clone: The missing CDR3 end, 3 residues past where the read stops, is filled in from the germline J gene. Other DNA sequences in this sample translate to the same CDR3. This chain links TRBV19 with TRBJ2-7, with 11 bases that match TRBD1. With V trimmed by 5 bases and J by 2 bases, 2 bases remained unmatched. This CDR3 region has 14 residues. The germline V gene encodes CDR1 LNHDA and CDR2 SQIVND (reference sequence). CDR3 DNA, as far as it was read: TGTGCCAGTAGTTCGGGACAGGGGGCCTACGAG. Protein product: CASSSGQGAYE. Given in full, the CDR3 is CASSSGQGAYEQYF.